This TCR beta chain is drawn from a study of cytomegalovirus exposure and HLA in healthy donors. Study at large: It was reported in a later analysis that the same platform had been used for the approximately 120 validation repertoires as for the roughly 700 first-cohort repertoires.

The approximately 120-subject validation cohort, separate from the 666-subject first cohort, included the donors. Libraries were prepared by immunoSEQ multiplex PCR; TCRdb keeps only in-frame clonotypes and omits some of them. The repertoire includes 150,000 to 200,000 clones, around 84% of them detected once, and 16% sits in the top ten. As regards this clone: The antigen remains undetermined.

Regarding the study as a whole: Most TCRs appeared rarely, but some public TCRs recurred in many donors. The authors enumerated roughly 180 TCR beta chains as linked to cytomegalovirus.

Germline V gives CDR1 MGHRA, CDR2 YSYEKL. V dropped 4 bases and J dropped 5; count of bases not matched to a gene: 9. CDR3 size: 15 residues. The chain recombines TRBV4-1 with TRBJ1-2; TRBD1 matches at 8 bases. Sequenced material: PBMCs. The sequence was obtained from a man aged 18 to 35 in good health and CMV-seropositive. CDR3 region: CASSPQGQAWYGYTF. CDR3 DNA sequence: TGCGCCAGCAGCCCTCAGGGACAGGCTTGGTATGGCTACACCTTC.